The 5 T cell receptor beta chains below all came from one sample that was sequenced in a study of shared clonotypes between healthy human individuals (TCRdb year 2020). Libraries were constructed by the immunoSEQ multiplex PCR assay. In TCRdb, the immuneACCESS table is reduced to in-frame sequences with V and J assigned. These tables do not hold every clone; where another copy was compared, an unresolved V gene accounts for under half, and the others remain unexplained. Counted in this sample were roughly 2 million clones; about 95% of them appeared once. The leading ten clones occupy about 1.1% of the sample. CD8 naive samples were obtained by positive selection for CCR7 among CD45RO-negative cells, yielding a CD45RA+CCR7+ population from which TemRA cells were excluded. The specimen was naive CD8+ T cells sorted from blood. The label giving this sample's cell subset or site can be read as: CD45RA+CCR7+. The source is a man between 18 and 29 years old in good health.

This chain joins TRBV12-2 and TRBJ1-5; TRBD1 is the table's D call and was not checked against the DNA. TRBV12-2 is described as a pseudogene. This CDR3 contains 20 residues. The DNA of the CDR3 is TGTGCAAGTCGCTTAGGTGGGACAGGGAAGGTGTTTATTCTCAATCAGCCCCAGCATTTT. Its translation is CASRLGGTGKVFILNQPQHF.

V is TRBV28 and J is TRBJ1-6, with a possible D match to TRBD1 (5 bases). The germline V and J ends were trimmed by 4 bases and 6 bases, with 10 bases remaining between them. CDR3 size: 14 residues. CDR1 is MDHEN and CDR2 is SYDVKM in the germline V gene. The CDR3 DNA reads TGTGCCAGCAGTTACCGGGACTTTAATTCACCCCTCCACTTT. Translated, it gives CASSYRDFNSPLHF.

This clone was picked up a small number of times. This chain links TRBV27 with TRBJ2-1, with D maybe TRBD1 (6 bases). V was pared by 8 bases and J by 5 bases, with 16 bases between. The CDR3 is 14 amino acids. Per the germline V gene, CDR1 is MNHEY and CDR2 is SMNVEV (reference sequence). This chain's CDR3 is CASGQNRVDNEQFF. The DNA for the CDR3 is TGTGCCAGCGGACAAAACAGGGTAGACAATGAGCAGTTCTTC.

As for this clone: Other DNA sequences in the same sample also yield this CDR3. The V and J genes are TRBV6-5 and TRBJ2-1; TRBD2 agrees at 7 bases. This CDR3 comprises 16 residues. V was clipped by 2 bases and J by 3 bases; unmatched bases: 7. Germline V gene lookup returns CDR1 MNHEY and CDR2 SVGAGI. The CDR3 here is CASSYSAGEFYNEQFF. The DNA for the CDR3 is TGTGCCAGCAGTTACAGTGCGGGGGAGTTCTACAATGAGCAGTTCTTC.

This rearrangement joins TRBV6-5 to TRBJ1-1; D possibly corresponds to TRBD1 (6 bases). Germline values: CDR1 MNHEY, CDR2 SVGAGI. This CDR3 is 15 amino acids long. Trimming removed 7 bases at V and 4 bases at J, with 19 bases between. This chain's CDR3 is CASTHRGEGGTEAFF. CDR3 in DNA: TGTGCCAGCACCCATCGAGGGGAGGGGGGCACTGAAGCTTTCTTT.